This T cell receptor (beta chain) came from a study of blood T cell repertoires in COVID-19. Sequencing was performed with immunoSEQ multiplex PCR; in TCRdb, only in-frame clones are kept and a portion is missing. The data contain about 240,000 clones, roughly 89% of them singletons. The V gene's germline CDR1 is MNHEY and CDR2 SMNVEV (reference sequence). The CDR3 has 13 residues. Trimming cost V 4 bases and J 6 bases; bases outside gene matches: 4. This sequence was found in a woman in her twenties or thirties with acute COVID-19. Sequencing was carried out using PBMCs or T cells enriched from blood (not recorded which). This sequence joins TRBV27 and TRBJ2-5; 8 bases match TRBD1. As DNA, the CDR3 is TGTGCCAGCAGTTATACAGGGGGGAAGACCCAGTACTTC. It yields the protein CASSYTGGKTQYF.